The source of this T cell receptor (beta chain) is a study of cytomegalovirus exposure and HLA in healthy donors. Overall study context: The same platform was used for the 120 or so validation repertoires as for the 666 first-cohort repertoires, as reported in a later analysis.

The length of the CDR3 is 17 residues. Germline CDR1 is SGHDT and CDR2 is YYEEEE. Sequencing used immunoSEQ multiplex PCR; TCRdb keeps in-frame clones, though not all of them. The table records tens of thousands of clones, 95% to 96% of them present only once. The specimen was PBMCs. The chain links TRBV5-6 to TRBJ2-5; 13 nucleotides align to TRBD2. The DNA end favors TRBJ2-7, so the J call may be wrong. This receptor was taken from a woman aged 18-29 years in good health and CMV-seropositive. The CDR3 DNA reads TGTGCCAGCAGCTTGCCCTTAGGGACTAGCGGGGCCTACGAGCAGTACTTC. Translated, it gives CASSLPLGTSGAYEQYF.